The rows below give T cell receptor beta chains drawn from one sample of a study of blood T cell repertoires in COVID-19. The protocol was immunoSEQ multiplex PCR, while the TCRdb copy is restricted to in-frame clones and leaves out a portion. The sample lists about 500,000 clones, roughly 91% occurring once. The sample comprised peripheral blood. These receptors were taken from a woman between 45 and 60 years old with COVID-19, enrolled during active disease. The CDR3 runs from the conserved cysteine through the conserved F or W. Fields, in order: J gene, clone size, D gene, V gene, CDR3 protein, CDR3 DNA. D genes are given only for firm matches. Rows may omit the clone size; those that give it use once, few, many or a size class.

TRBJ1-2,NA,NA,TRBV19,CASSLAGEDGYTF,TGTGCCAGTAGTCTGGCAGGGGAAGATGGCTACACCTTC
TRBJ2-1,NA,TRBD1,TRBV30,CAWSDTGGNHYNEQFF,TGTGCCTGGAGTGATACAGGGGGTAACCACTACAATGAGCAGTTCTTC
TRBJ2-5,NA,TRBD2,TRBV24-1,CATSEPSGRLQETQYF,TGTGCCACCAGTGAACCTAGCGGTAGGTTGCAAGAGACCCAGTACTTC
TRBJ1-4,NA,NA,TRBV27,CASSLSGVGEKLFF,TGTGCCAGCAGTTTAAGCGGGGTAGGGGAAAAACTGTTTTTT
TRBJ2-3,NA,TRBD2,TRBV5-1,CASSSLGGGTQATFSTDTQYF,TGCGCCAGCAGCTCTTTGGGGGGGGGAACACAGGCGACCTTTAGCACAGATACGCAGTATTTT
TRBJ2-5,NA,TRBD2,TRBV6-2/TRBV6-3,CASSQAGGRIGETQYF,TGTGCCAGCAGTCAAGCGGGGGGGCGAATTGGAGAGACCCAGTACTTC
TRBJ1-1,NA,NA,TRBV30,CAWRDPRGLGTEAFF,TGTGCCTGGAGGGATCCTAGGGGGTTGGGCACTGAAGCTTTCTTT
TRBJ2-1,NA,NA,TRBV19,CASSGPRGGFNEQFF,TGTGCCAGTAGTGGGCCCAGGGGCGGGTTCAATGAGCAGTTCTTC
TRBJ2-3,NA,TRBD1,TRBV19,CASSMPGQGAGDTQYF,TGTGCCAGTAGTATGCCAGGGCAGGGGGCAGGAGATACGCAGTATTTT
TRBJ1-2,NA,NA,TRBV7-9,CASSLGAEGGYGYTF,TGTGCCAGCAGCTTAGGTGCGGAAGGGGGATATGGCTACACCTTC
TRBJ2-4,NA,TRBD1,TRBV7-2,CASSLAGQGKNIQYF,TGTGCCAGCAGCTTAGCGGGACAGGGCAAAAACATTCAGTACTTC
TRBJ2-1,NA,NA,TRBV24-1,CATSMADEQFF,TGTGCCACCAGTATGGCAGATGAGCAGTTCTTC
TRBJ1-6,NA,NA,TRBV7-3,CASSLVSGLNSPLHF,TGTGCCAGCAGCTTAGTATCCGGGTTAAATTCACCCCTCCACTTT
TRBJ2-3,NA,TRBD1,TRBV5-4,CASSFTGGRDTQYF,TGTGCCAGCAGCTTTACAGGGGGCAGAGATACGCAGTATTTT
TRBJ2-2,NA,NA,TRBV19,CASSPDRDTGELFF,TGTGCCAGTAGTCCGGATCGGGACACCGGGGAGCTGTTTTTT
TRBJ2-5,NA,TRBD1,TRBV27,CASSSLGQRTETQYF,TGTGCCAGCAGTTCCTTGGGACAGCGAACCGAGACCCAGTACTTC
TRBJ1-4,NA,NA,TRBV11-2,CASSTQGWGEKLFF,TGTGCCAGCAGCACTCAGGGGTGGGGTGAAAAACTGTTTTTT
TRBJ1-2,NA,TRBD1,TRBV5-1,CASSGSTGDYGYTF,TGCGCCAGCAGCGGATCGACAGGGGACTATGGCTACACCTTC
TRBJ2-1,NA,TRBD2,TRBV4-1,CASSPPLSLAGGSRAKDNEQFF,TGCGCCAGCAGCCCGCCATTATCGCTAGCGGGGGGATCACGCGCTAAGGACAATGAGCAGTTCTTC
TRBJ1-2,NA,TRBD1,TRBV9,CASSASPGQGSDYGYTF,TGTGCCAGCAGCGCATCTCCGGGACAGGGGTCCGACTATGGCTACACCTTC
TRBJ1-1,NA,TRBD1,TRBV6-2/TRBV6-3,CASSPSGTGGTEAFF,TGTGCCAGCAGTCCATCCGGGACAGGGGGCACTGAAGCTTTCTTT
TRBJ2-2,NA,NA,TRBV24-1,CATSDLRGSGELFF,TGTGCCACCAGTGATCTGAGGGGGTCCGGGGAGCTGTTTTTT
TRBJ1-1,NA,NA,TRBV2,CASPGAAFF,TGTGCCAGCCCTGGGGCAGCTTTCTTT
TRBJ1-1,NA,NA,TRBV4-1,CASSPHGRGASNTEAFF,TGCGCCAGCAGCCCTCATGGGCGGGGGGCGTCGAACACTGAAGCTTTCTTT
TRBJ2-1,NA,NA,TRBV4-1,CASSRIGRPNEQFF,TGCGCCAGCAGCAGGATAGGGAGACCTAATGAGCAGTTCTTC
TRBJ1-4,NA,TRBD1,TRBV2,CASSTQTGGNEKLFF,TGTGCCAGCAGTACCCAGACAGGGGGCAATGAAAAACTGTTTTTT
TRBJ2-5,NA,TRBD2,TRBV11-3,CASASGRGETQYF,TGTGCCAGCGCTAGCGGGCGGGGGGAGACCCAGTACTTC
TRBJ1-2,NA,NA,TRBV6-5,CASSYLGGEANYGYTF,TGTGCCAGCAGTTACCTCGGCGGAGAAGCTAACTATGGCTACACCTTC
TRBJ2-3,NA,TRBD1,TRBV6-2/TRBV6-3,CASSYQAFLGQGTDTQYF,TGTGCCAGCAGTTACCAGGCGTTCTTGGGACAGGGCACAGATACGCAGTATTTT
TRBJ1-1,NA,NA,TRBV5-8,CASMTRVTRNTEAFF,TGTGCCAGCATGACCAGGGTCACGAGGAACACTGAAGCTTTCTTT
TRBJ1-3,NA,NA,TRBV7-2,CASSLIIASNTIYF,TGTGCCAGCAGCTTAATTATAGCATCAAACACCATATATTTT
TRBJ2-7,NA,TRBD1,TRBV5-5,CASTQARTGRYEQYF,TGTGCCAGCACCCAAGCCCGGACAGGGAGGTACGAGCAGTACTTC
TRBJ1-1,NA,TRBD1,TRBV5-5,CASSTRDRRNTEAFF,TGTGCCAGCAGCACCAGGGACAGACGGAACACTGAAGCTTTCTTT
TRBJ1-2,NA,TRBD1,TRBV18,CASSPNVGQGVLSNYGYTF,TGTGCCAGCTCACCAAACGTCGGGCAGGGGGTGCTTTCTAACTATGGCTACACCTTC
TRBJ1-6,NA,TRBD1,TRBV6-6,CASSRYRTGPDDNSPLHF,TGTGCCAGCAGTAGATACCGGACAGGCCCTGACGATAATTCACCCCTCCACTTT
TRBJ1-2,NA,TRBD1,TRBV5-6,CASSLTGEGYTF,TGTGCCAGCAGCTTGACAGGGGAGGGCTACACCTTC
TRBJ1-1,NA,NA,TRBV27,CASSLREEAFF,TGTGCCAGCAGCCTCCGGGAAGAAGCTTTCTTT
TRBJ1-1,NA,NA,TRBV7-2,CASSLEAAYTEAFF,TGTGCCAGCAGCTTAGAGGCGGCCTACACTGAAGCTTTCTTT
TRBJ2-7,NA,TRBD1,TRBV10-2,CASSGDRAYEQYF,TGCGCCAGCAGTGGGGACAGAGCCTACGAGCAGTACTTC
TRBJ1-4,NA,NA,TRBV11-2,CASSTQGGAHEKLFF,TGTGCCAGCAGCACTCAAGGGGGGGCCCATGAAAAACTGTTTTTT
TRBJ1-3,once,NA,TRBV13,CASSQTTGNSGNTIYF,TGTGCCAGCAGCCAAACTACAGGGAACTCTGGAAACACCATATATTTT
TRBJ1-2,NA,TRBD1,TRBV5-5,CASSSTGTGARRTF,TGTGCCAGCAGCTCCACCGGGACAGGGGCTCGAAGGACCTTC
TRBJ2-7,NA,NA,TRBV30,CAWSVRSSYEQYF,TGTGCCTGGAGTGTTCGGTCCTCCTACGAGCAGTACTTC
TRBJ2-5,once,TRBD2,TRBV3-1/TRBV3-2,CASSQKKASGGGETQYF,TGTGCCAGCAGCCAGAAGAAGGCTAGCGGGGGAGGGGAGACCCAGTACTTC
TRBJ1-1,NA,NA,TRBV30,CAWSRRAGGAFF,TGTGCCTGGAGCCGACGGGCTGGGGGCGCTTTCTTT
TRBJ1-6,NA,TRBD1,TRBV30,CAWSVAGGWGSNSPLHF,TGTGCCTGGAGTGTAGCAGGGGGATGGGGATCAAATTCACCCCTCCACTTT
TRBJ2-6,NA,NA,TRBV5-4,CASSFLGLSGANVLTF,TGTGCCAGCAGCTTCCTGGGACTGTCTGGGGCCAACGTCCTGACTTTC
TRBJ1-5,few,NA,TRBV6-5,CASSYSYREDQPQHF,TGTGCCAGCAGTTACTCGTACAGGGAAGACCAGCCCCAGCATTTT
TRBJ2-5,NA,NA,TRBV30,CAWSVGGGETQYF,TGTGCCTGGAGTGTAGGGGGAGGGGAGACCCAGTACTTC
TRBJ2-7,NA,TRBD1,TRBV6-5,CASRPGQGPYEQYF,TGTGCCAGCAGGCCTGGACAGGGACCCTACGAGCAGTACTTC
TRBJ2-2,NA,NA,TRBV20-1,CSASHRETGELFF,TGCAGTGCTAGTCACAGGGAGACCGGGGAGCTGTTTTTT
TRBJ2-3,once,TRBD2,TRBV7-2,CASSLNPSGGPNTQYF,TGTGCCAGCAGCTTGAATCCAAGCGGGGGGCCCAATACGCAGTATTTT
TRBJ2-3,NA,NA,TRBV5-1,CASSDFTSTDTQYF,TGCGCCAGCAGCGACTTCACTAGCACAGATACGCAGTATTTT
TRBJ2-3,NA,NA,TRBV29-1,CSVGVPGEADTQYF,TGCAGCGTCGGGGTCCCAGGGGAAGCAGATACGCAGTATTTT
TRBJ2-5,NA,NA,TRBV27,CASSSRGQETQYF,TGTGCCAGCAGTTCCCGGGGCCAAGAGACCCAGTACTTC
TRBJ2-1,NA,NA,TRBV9,CASSVYHLTDNEQFF,TGTGCCAGCAGCGTCTATCACCTCACCGACAATGAGCAGTTCTTC
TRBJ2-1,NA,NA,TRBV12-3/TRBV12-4,CASRWTENEQFF,TGTGCCAGCAGGTGGACAGAGAATGAGCAGTTCTTC